This T cell receptor beta chain originates from a study of T-cell memory formation after mild COVID-19. The sample holds many counts of this clonotype. The antigen remains undetermined. Points from the study as a whole: Certain responding clones were present in pre-infection memory, suggesting participation of cross-reactive memory.

TCRdb passed the 5' RACE reads through MiXCR, listing each CDR3 protein once. The table lists tens of thousands of distinct CDR3 sequences, approximately 21% of them singletons. CDR3 size: 14 residues. The germline V gene has CDR1 SGHTS and CDR2 YDEGEE. V was pared by 3 bases and J by 5 bases, with 12 bases between. This receptor was obtained from an adult who had mild COVID-19 (a few samples of this study predate the infection). Cell type and time point are not known. Sequenced material: PBMCs or a T cell subset sorted from them (not recorded which). This chain joins TRBV5-8 and TRBJ1-5; D ambiguous. The CDR3 spells CASSYDGGDQPQHF. Here the CDR3 DNA reads TGTGCCAGCAGCTACGACGGTGGGGATCAGCCCCAGCATTTT.